Below, 10 T cell receptor beta chains from the same sample are listed, as sequenced in a study of graft-versus-host responses after intestinal transplantation. Profiled with immunoSEQ multiplex PCR; TCRdb holds only in-frame clones, not every one. The sample has 20,000 to 25,000 clones; approximately 46% are singletons. This specimen consisted of alloreactive CD4+ T cells from a mixed lymphocyte reaction culture, obtained before intestinal transplant. Stated subset: CFSE-low proliferating T cells sorted from approximately 6-day pre-transplant mixed lymphocyte reaction (GvH or HvG direction). These TCRs come from a human patient who received an intestinal transplant.

The chain joins TRBV6-6 to TRBJ1-1; D gene uncertain. The CDR3 length is 10 residues. Between the trimmed V and J ends, which lost 6 bases and 12 bases, there was a span of 11 bases. CDR1 is MNHNY and CDR2 is SVGAGI in the germline V gene (reference sequence). The CDR3, as DNA: TGTGCCAGCAGCCCCGGAGGAACTTTCTTT. Its translation is CASSPGGTFF.

There are a few counts of this clone. The chain couples TRBV11-2 to TRBJ2-7; 7 nucleotides agree with TRBD1. Germline-derived CDR1 and CDR2 are SGHAT and FQNNGV. The J segment lost 3 bases and the V segment lost 4 bases, leaving 12 bases of the junction unmatched. The CDR3 loop spans 16 amino acids. As DNA, the CDR3 is TGTGCCAGCAGCTGGCGGTGGAGACAGGGTGTCTACGAGCAGTACTTC. Amino acids: CASSWRWRQGVYEQYF.

The genes are TRBV6-5 and TRBJ1-5; D unresolved. The germline CDR1 and CDR2 sequences are MNHEY and SVGAGI. This CDR3 comprises 15 residues. The V end was cut by 6 bases, the J end by 2 bases, with 14 bases between. In nucleotides, the CDR3 is TGTGCCAGCAGACAAACCGGAGGTGGCAATCAGCCCCAGCATTTT. Encoded protein: CASRQTGGGNQPQHF.

The CDR3 here is CAISPLSESYGYTF. CDR3 bases: TGTGCCATCAGTCCCCTATCGGAGAGCTATGGCTACACCTTC. The chain has TRBV10-3 and TRBJ1-2; no definite D call. CDR1 and CDR2 from the germline V gene are ENHRY and SYGVKD. This CDR3 comprises 14 residues. Trimming stripped 5 bases from V and 4 bases from J, with 14 bases between.

The chain carries TRBV5-1 and TRBJ2-7; 10 positions agree with TRBD1. CDR3 size: 15 residues. Germline CDR1 reads SGHRS; CDR2 reads YFSETQ. With 9 bases clipped from V and 0 bases from J, the junction kept 9 bases outside the gene matches. The CDR3, as DNA: TGCGCCACCCGACAGGGGGCCTTGAGCTCCTACGAGCAGTACTTC. Translation: CATRQGALSSYEQYF. The full variable domain, its missing parts supplied by reference TRBV5-1 and TRBJ2-7, is KAGVTQTPRYLIKTRGQQVTLSCSPISGHRSVSWYQQTPGQGLQFLFEYFSETQRNKGNFPGRFSGRQFSNSRSEMNVSTLELGDSALYLCATRQGALSSYEQYFGPGTRLTVT.

The chain joins TRBV5-1 to TRBJ2-5; TRBD2 matches 7 bases. The V and J ends lost 0 bases and 4 bases, in that order; junction bases with no gene match: 3. Germline loops: CDR1 SGHRS, CDR2 YFSETQ. The CDR3 spans 14 residues. The CDR3 is CASSLAGGGETQYF. CDR3 nucleotide sequence: TGCGCCAGCAGCTTGGCTGGGGGGGGAGAGACCCAGTACTTC.

The chain couples TRBV20-1 to TRBJ2-7; D gene unclear. Germline V gene sequence: CDR1 DFQATT, CDR2 SNEGSKA (reference sequence). This CDR3 comprises 10 residues. The V gene lost 1 base and the J gene lost 6 bases, with 4 bases spanning the gap. The DNA for the CDR3 is TGCAGTGCTAGAGCCGGCGAGCAGTACTTC. It yields the protein CSARAGEQYF.

The chain employs TRBV6-1 and TRBJ1-1; no definite D call. This CDR3 region has 13 residues. The germline CDR1 and CDR2 sequences are MNHNS and SASEGT. Trimming cost V 7 bases and J 4 bases, with 13 bases left between them. The CDR3 here is CASTVGGVTEAFF. In nucleotides, the CDR3 is TGTGCCAGCACGGTTGGTGGTGTCACTGAAGCTTTCTTT.

J is TRBJ1-2 and V is TRBV19; weak D call: TRBD1 (6 bases). Per germline, CDR1 LNHDA and CDR2 SQIVND (reference sequence). The CDR3 covers 12 residues. The V and J ends lost 6 bases and 4 bases respectively, with 9 bases between them. This CDR3 reads CASRDSPYGYTF. The CDR3 DNA sequence: TGTGCCAGTAGGGACAGCCCCTATGGCTACACCTTC.

The chain is built from TRBV5-1 and TRBJ2-7; 7 bases map to TRBD1. Unmatched junction bases numbered 6, after V lost 4 bases and J lost 5 bases. The CDR3 length is 13 residues. The germline CDR1 and CDR2 sequences are SGHRS and YFSETQ. DNA for the CDR3: TGCGCCAGCAGCGCAAGGGGGCGGAACGAGCAGTACTTC. Protein: CASSARGRNEQYF.